These 22 T cell receptor beta chains were all obtained from the same sample, sequenced in a study of cytomegalovirus exposure and HLA in healthy donors. Primers included in the PCR were 60 Vbeta and 13 Jbeta primers. Libraries were prepared by immunoSEQ multiplex PCR; TCRdb keeps only in-frame clonotypes and omits some of them. The profile covers approximately 150,000 clones, with 77% appearing a single time and 1.4% taken by the ten largest. The sequenced material came from PBMCs. The receptor set was obtained from a young woman in good health and CMV-seropositive.

V usage is TRBV11-2 and J usage is TRBJ2-7; 8 bases line up with TRBD2. CDR3 length: 14 residues. J was trimmed by 3 bases and V by 5 bases; bases with no gene match: 6. Germline V gene lookup returns CDR1 SGHAT and CDR2 FQNNGV. CDR3 coding DNA: TGTGCCAGCAGCCTGGGACTAGGGGGCTACGAGCAGTACTTC. Amino acid sequence: CASSLGLGGYEQYF.

J is TRBJ2-1 and V is TRBV28, with unresolved D. The CDR3 sequence is 13 residues long. Germline V lookup: CDR1 MDHEN, CDR2 SYDVKM. V was clipped by 1 base and J by 7 bases, with 8 bases between them. The chain's CDR3 is CASSLYQMNEQFF. The CDR3 DNA is TGTGCCAGCAGTTTATATCAGATGAATGAGCAGTTCTTC.

This clone was detected only a few times. The genes are TRBV20-1 and TRBJ1-1, with D perhaps matching TRBD1 (5 bases). This CDR3 has 11 amino acids. V lost 3 bases to trimming and J lost 5 bases, with 7 bases between them. In germline, CDR1 is DFQATT, CDR2 SNEGSKA (reference sequence). The CDR3 sequence: CSASRQTEAFF. The CDR3 bases are TGCAGTGCTAGCAGACAGACTGAAGCTTTCTTT.

V and J are TRBV9 and TRBJ2-7; 10 nucleotides agree with TRBD2. V shed 6 bases, J shed 2 bases, and the junction held 5 bases outside the gene matches. Per the germline V gene, CDR1 is SGDLS and CDR2 is YYNGEE. This CDR3 has 14 residues. DNA for the CDR3: TGTGCCAGCAACCAAGCGGGAGGGCCCTACGAGCAGTACTTC. Translating gives CASNQAGGPYEQYF. The whole variable domain, filled in from reference TRBV9 and TRBJ2-7, reads DSGVTQTPKHLITATGQRVTLRCSPRSGDLSVYWYQQSLDQGLQFLIQYYNGEERAKGNILERFSAQQFPDLHSELNLSSLELGDSALYFCASNQAGGPYEQYFGPGTRLTVT.

The chain links TRBV29-1 to TRBJ2-7, with TRBD2 matching over 10 bases. This CDR3 is 13 amino acids long. Germline V CDR1 and CDR2: SQVTM, ANQGSEA. The trim removed 2 bases at V and 4 bases at J, leaving 2 bases unmatched. Here the CDR3 DNA reads TGCAGCGTTGAAACTAGCGGGATATACGAGCAGTACTTC. It codes for CSVETSGIYEQYF.

This chain uses TRBV5-1 with TRBJ2-1; maybe TRBD2 (7 bases). V was trimmed by 7 bases and J by 2 bases, leaving 16 bases between them. Per the germline V gene, CDR1 is SGHRS and CDR2 is YFSETQ. The CDR3 runs 15 residues. The CDR3: CASLRGGGTYNEQFF. The DNA of the CDR3 is TGCGCCAGCCTGCGGGGAGGGGGGACCTACAATGAGCAGTTCTTC.

The genes are TRBV11-2 and TRBJ2-3, with D possibly being TRBD2 (6 bases). Germline V gene data show CDR1 as SGHAT and CDR2 as FQNNGV. The V end lost 4 bases, the J end lost 4 bases, and 12 bases lay between the germline ends. The CDR3 is made up of 14 amino acids. CDR3 nucleotides: TGTGCCAGCAGCTATACCCCGGGGGCAGATACGCAGTATTTT. Its protein is CASSYTPGADTQYF.

The J gene is TRBJ2-7, the V gene TRBV11-3, with 7 bases identical to TRBD1. CDR3 length: 14 amino acids. Germline V lookup: CDR1 SGHNT, CDR2 YENEEA. V was pared by 3 bases and J by 6 bases, with 8 bases of the junction left unmatched. The chain's CDR3 is CASSLVTGVSEQYF. DNA of the CDR3: TGTGCCAGCAGCTTGGTAACAGGGGTGAGCGAGCAGTACTTC.

V usage is TRBV4-1 and J usage is TRBJ2-7; TRBD2 matches at 7 bases. The CDR3 totals 20 residues. With V trimmed by 1 base and J by 4 bases, 22 bases remained unmatched. Germline values: CDR1 MGHRA, CDR2 YSYEKL. The CDR3 nucleotides are TGCGCCAGCAGCCAAGTGGGTGGGATGGGGGGGGTAGCGCAGGTTTACGAGCAGTACTTC. It encodes CASSQVGGMGGVAQVYEQYF.

This chain connects TRBV5-1 to TRBJ2-5, with a tentative D call TRBD2 (5 bases). V was cut by 4 bases and J by 5 bases, with 15 bases left in between. The germline V gene encodes CDR1 SGHRS and CDR2 YFSETQ. This CDR3 has 14 amino acids. The CDR3 sequence: CASSPEPTGETQYF. CDR3 DNA sequence: TGCGCCAGCAGCCCAGAGCCCACGGGGGAGACCCAGTACTTC. Variable domain in full (rest from reference TRBV5-1 and TRBJ2-5): KAGVTQTPRYLIKTRGQQVTLSCSPISGHRSVSWYQQTPGQGLQFLFEYFSETQRNKGNFPGRFSGRQFSNSRSEMNVSTLELGDSALYLCASSPEPTGETQYFGPGTRLLVL.

A few counts support this clone. The gene calls are TRBV27 and TRBJ2-2; perhaps TRBD2 as D (7 bases). V was trimmed by 6 bases and J by 7 bases, leaving 21 bases between them. CDR1 and CDR2 (germline): MNHEY, SMNVEV (reference sequence). This CDR3 is built from 16 residues. In nucleotides, the CDR3 is TGTGCCAGCAGCCCCGAAGGAAGCGGGACAATCGGGGAGCTGTTTTTT. This translates into CASSPEGSGTIGELFF.

This sequence joins TRBV15 and TRBJ2-7; 11 bases are shared with TRBD2. Germline V gene sequence: CDR1 LNHNV, CDR2 YYDKDF (reference sequence). With 1 base clipped from V and 4 bases from J, the junction kept 6 bases outside the gene matches. This CDR3 has 16 amino acids. The chain's CDR3 is CATSRVLLAGAYEQYF. CDR3 coding DNA: TGTGCCACCAGCAGAGTCCTACTAGCGGGAGCTTACGAGCAGTACTTC.

The V gene is TRBV28, the J gene TRBJ2-7; maybe TRBD2 (6 bases). Germline V gene lookup returns CDR1 MDHEN and CDR2 SYDVKM. Trimming removed 3 bases from V and 2 bases from J, with 20 bases in between. The CDR3 totals 17 residues. CDR3 nucleotide sequence: TGTGCCAGCAGTTTTGTAAAAGTGACGGGAGCCCCCTACGAGCAGTACTTC. It translates to CASSFVKVTGAPYEQYF.

The chain is built from TRBV10-3 and TRBJ2-7, with D uncertain. Germline-derived CDR1 and CDR2 are ENHRY and SYGVKD. CDR3 length: 14 residues. V gave up 2 bases and J gave up 3 bases, with 11 bases separating them. The DNA for the CDR3 is TGTGCCATCAGTGAGCTAGGCTCTAGCTACGAGCAGTACTTC. Translated: CAISELGSSYEQYF.

This rearrangement joins TRBV9 to TRBJ2-1; TRBD1 matches 7 bases. CDR1 SGDLS and CDR2 YYNGEE come from the germline V gene. The CDR3 covers 14 residues. V lost 3 bases to trimming and J lost 7 bases; unmatched junction nucleotides: 7. CDR3 loop: CASSARGIGNEQFF. The CDR3 DNA reads TGTGCCAGCAGCGCCAGGGGGATCGGGAATGAGCAGTTCTTC.

This chain uses TRBV13 with TRBJ2-1, with TRBD2 identical over 11 bases. V lost 3 bases, J lost 1 base, and 5 bases stayed unmatched. The CDR3 has 17 residues. CDR1 PRHDT and CDR2 FYEKMQ come from the germline V gene (reference sequence). In DNA, the CDR3 is TGTGCCAGCAGCTTGGTCACTAGCGGGAGTTCCTACAATGAGCAGTTCTTC. Its protein is CASSLVTSGSSYNEQFF.

This rearrangement joins TRBV19 to TRBJ1-1; no clear D. CDR1 and CDR2 (germline): LNHDA, SQIVND (reference sequence). Trimming removed 7 bases from V and 0 bases from J, with 9 bases in between. CDR3 length equals 13 residues. The CDR3 nucleotides read TGTGCCAGTACCGTGACTGTGAACACTGAAGCTTTCTTT. This translates into CASTVTVNTEAFF.

The CDR3 sequence is CASSLGTETVYTEAFF. The CDR3, as DNA: TGTGCCAGCAGCTTAGGCACCGAGACAGTCTACACTGAAGCTTTCTTT. This chain joins TRBV11-3 and TRBJ1-1; maybe TRBD1 (5 bases). Germline CDR1 and CDR2: SGHNT and YENEEA. CDR3 length: 16 residues. The ends were cut back, 1 base at V and 3 bases at J, with 15 bases in the middle.

The chain employs TRBV11-2 and TRBJ1-2; TRBD1 is a possible D gene (5 bases). V gave up 1 base and J gave up 5 bases, with 11 bases separating them. Germline V lookup: CDR1 SGHAT, CDR2 FQNNGV. The CDR3 contains 14 residues. CDR3 residues: CASSLGGDGYGYTF. The CDR3 DNA sequence: TGTGCCAGCAGCTTAGGGGGGGACGGGTATGGCTACACCTTC.

This clone was found once. The chain uses TRBV27 and TRBJ1-1; TRBD1 might be the D (5 bases). Trimming took off 7 bases at V and 1 base at J, with 13 bases between the two ends. The CDR3 extends over 14 amino acids. The germline V gene has CDR1 MNHEY and CDR2 SMNVEV (reference sequence). CDR3 DNA sequence: TGTGCCAGCAACCCAAATGGGGCGAACACTGAAGCTTTCTTT. Encoded protein: CASNPNGANTEAFF.

In DNA form, the CDR3 reads TGCGCCAGCAGCCAAGAACCAGGGGACGGTGGGGCTTACACCTTC. This gives the protein CASSQEPGDGGAYTF. The chain carries TRBV4-1 and TRBJ1-2, with D possibly matching TRBD1 (6 bases). V lost 0 bases, J lost 11 bases, and 19 bases lay in between. CDR3 size: 15 residues. The germline V gene has CDR1 MGHRA and CDR2 YSYEKL.

The rearrangement joins TRBV28 to TRBJ1-2; D remains ambiguous. The CDR3 consists of 18 residues. V was cut by 10 bases and J by 5 bases, with 32 bases left in between. In germline, CDR1 is MDHEN, CDR2 SYDVKM. CDR3 sequence: CATAASVRSSLIQYGYTF. For the CDR3, the DNA is TGTGCCACCGCGGCCAGCGTTCGCTCTTCACTGATCCAATATGGCTACACCTTC.